This entry features one T cell receptor beta chain sequence. Its antigen is as yet unknown. The V end was cut by 5 bases, the J end by 2 bases, with 5 bases between. Germline CDR1 KGHSH, CDR2 LQKENI. CDR3 size: 12 residues. The assay was immunoSEQ multiplex PCR, and TCRdb's table has in-frame clones only and misses some. The sample contains around 120,000 clones, around 88% of which appear only once. These data are taken from a study of T cell responses to AZD1222 COVID-19 vaccine. Across the whole study: Whether given at about 4 or about 12 weeks, second doses were pooled. Whole-study results and caveats: At baseline, seropositivity was found in only a handful of AZD1222 recipients. Targeting of unmutated variant regions was reportedly seen in nearly half of spike-specific TCRs. Among the donors, most were white British and more were female, and clonal diversity was possibly underestimated.

Sequenced material: peripheral blood, taken on day 0 of AZD1222 vaccination. The clonotype was recovered from an adult in good health. J is TRBJ2-3 and V is TRBV18; D is unclear. The CDR3 here is CASSSTTDTQYF. CDR3 bases: TGTGCCAGCTCATCCACCACAGATACGCAGTATTTT.